This T cell receptor beta chain comes out of a study of glioma-infiltrating T cells after dendritic cell vaccination. Amplification used 60 V beta primers and 13 J beta primers. The repertoire was sequenced with immunoSEQ multiplex PCR; TCRdb's copy has only in-frame clones and lacks some. The sample carries more than 60,000 clones, around 86% recorded once. This material consisted of blood, taken before dendritic cell vaccination. This TCR was sampled from a human donor with glioblastoma.

The CDR3 loop reads CASSRGQGAGNTEAFF. As DNA, the CDR3 is TGCGCCAGCAGCCGGGGACAGGGGGCGGGGAACACTGAAGCTTTCTTT. The chain links TRBV4-1 to TRBJ1-1, with 12 positions matching TRBD1. Germline V lookup: CDR1 MGHRA, CDR2 YSYEKL. V lost 4 bases and J lost 1; bases outside the gene matches: 4. This CDR3 has 16 residues.